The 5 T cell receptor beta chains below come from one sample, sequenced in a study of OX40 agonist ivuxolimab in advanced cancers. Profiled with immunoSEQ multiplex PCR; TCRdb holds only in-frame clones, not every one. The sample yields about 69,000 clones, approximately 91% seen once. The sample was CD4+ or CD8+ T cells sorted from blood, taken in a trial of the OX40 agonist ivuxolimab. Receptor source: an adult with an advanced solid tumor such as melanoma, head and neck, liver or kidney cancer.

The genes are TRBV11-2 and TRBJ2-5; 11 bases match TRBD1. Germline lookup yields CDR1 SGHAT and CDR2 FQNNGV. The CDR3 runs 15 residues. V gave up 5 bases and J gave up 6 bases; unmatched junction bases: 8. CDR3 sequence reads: CASSNDRDRGKTQYF. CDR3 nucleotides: TGTGCCAGCAGCAACGACCGGGACAGGGGGAAGACCCAGTACTTC.

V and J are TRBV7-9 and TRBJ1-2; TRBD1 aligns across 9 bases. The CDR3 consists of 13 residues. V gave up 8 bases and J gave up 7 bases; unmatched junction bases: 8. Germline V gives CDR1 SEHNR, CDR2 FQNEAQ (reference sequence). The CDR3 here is CASHRDREFGYTF. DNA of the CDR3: TGTGCCAGCCACCGGGACAGGGAATTTGGCTACACCTTC.

The CDR3 sequence is CASSPLRGQPQHF. The CDR3 nucleotides are TGTGCCAGCAGTCCCCTGAGAGGTCAGCCCCAGCATTTT. The V gene is TRBV6-1, the J gene TRBJ1-5; D is unresolved. The V end was cut by 5 bases, the J end by 6 bases, with 11 bases between. The CDR3 loop spans 13 amino acids. Germline assignment: CDR1 MNHNS and CDR2 SASEGT.

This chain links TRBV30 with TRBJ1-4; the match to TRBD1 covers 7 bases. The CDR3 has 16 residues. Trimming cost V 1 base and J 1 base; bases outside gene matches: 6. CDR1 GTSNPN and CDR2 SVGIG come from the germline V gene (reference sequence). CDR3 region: CAWSGGRGQTNEKLFF. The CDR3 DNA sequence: TGTGCCTGGAGTGGGGGTAGGGGGCAAACTAATGAAAAACTGTTTTTT. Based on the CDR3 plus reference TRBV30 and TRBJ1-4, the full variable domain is SQTIHQWPATLVQPVGSPLSLECTVEGTSNPNLYWYRQAAGRGLQLLFYSVGIGQISSEVPQNLSASRPQDRQFILSSKKLLLSDSGFYLCAWSGGRGQTNEKLFFGSGTQLSVL.

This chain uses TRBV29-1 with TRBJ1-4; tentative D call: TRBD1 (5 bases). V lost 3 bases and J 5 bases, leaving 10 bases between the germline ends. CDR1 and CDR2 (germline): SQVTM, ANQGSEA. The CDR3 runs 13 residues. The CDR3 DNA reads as TGCAGCGTTGAGGGGGGAGACAATGAAAAACTGTTTTTT. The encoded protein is CSVEGGDNEKLFF.